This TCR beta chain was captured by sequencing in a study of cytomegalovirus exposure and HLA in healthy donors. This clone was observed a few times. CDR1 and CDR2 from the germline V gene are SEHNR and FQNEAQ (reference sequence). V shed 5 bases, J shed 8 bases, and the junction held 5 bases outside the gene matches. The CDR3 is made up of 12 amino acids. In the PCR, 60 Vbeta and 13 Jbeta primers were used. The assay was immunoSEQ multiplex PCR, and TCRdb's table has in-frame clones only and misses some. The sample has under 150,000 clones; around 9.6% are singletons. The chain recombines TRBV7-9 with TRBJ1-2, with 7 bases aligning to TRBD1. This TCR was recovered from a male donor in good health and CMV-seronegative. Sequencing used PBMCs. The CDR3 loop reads CASSVTGEGYTF. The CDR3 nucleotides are TGTGCCAGCAGCGTAACAGGGGAAGGCTACACCTTC. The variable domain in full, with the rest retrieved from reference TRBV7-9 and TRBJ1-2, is DTGVSQNPRHKITKRGQNVTFRCDPISEHNRLYWYRQTLGQGPEFLTYFQNEAQLEKSRLLSDRFSAERPKGSFSTLEIQRTEQGDSAMYLCASSVTGEGYTFGSGTRLTVV.